Listed below are T cell receptor beta chains from one sample, sequenced in a study of OX40 agonist ivuxolimab in advanced cancers. Sequencing used immunoSEQ multiplex PCR; TCRdb keeps in-frame clones, though not all of them. The profile shows more than 95,000 clones, roughly 90% of them singletons. The specimen comprised CD4+ or CD8+ T cells sorted from blood, sampled in a trial of the OX40 agonist ivuxolimab. The receptors here all came from an adult with an advanced solid tumor such as melanoma, head and neck, liver or kidney cancer. The CDR3 runs from the conserved cysteine through the conserved F or W. D genes are given only for firm matches. The size of a clone is reported for some rows only, either as once, few or many, or as a class for expanded clones.

>12|TRBV1|-|-|TRBJ2-3
TGCACCAGCAGCCAAGTATCTGAGGCCTGGTATTTT
CTSSQVSEAWYF
>18|TRBV29-1|-|TRBD1|TRBJ1-1
TGCAGCGTTGAAGCCATTTCGGAGACAGGGCCAATGAACACTGAAGCTTTCTTT
CSVEAISETGPMNTEAFF
>14|TRBV11-2|-|-|TRBJ1-1
TGTGCCAGCAGCGCCGACAGCGTGAACACTGAAGCTTTCTTT
CASSADSVNTEAFF
>11|TRBV11-2|-|-|TRBJ1-1
TGTGCCAGCAGCCGGGACACTGAAGCTTTCTTT
CASSRDTEAFF
>12|TRBV5-1|-|-|TRBJ1-1
TGCGCCAGCAGCAGTGGGAACACTGAAGCTTTCTTT
CASSSGNTEAFF
>14|TRBV10-3|-|-|TRBJ1-1
TGTGCCATCAGTGAGTGGGGAGGCTCGGGTGAAGCTTTCTTT
CAISEWGGSGEAFF
>14|TRBV27|-|-|TRBJ2-2
TGTGCCAGCAGTTTCCACGGCCTGGCCGGGGAGCTGTTTTTT
CASSFHGLAGELFF
>10|TRBV28|-|-|TRBJ2-3
TGTGCCAGCGGACTTTTGACGCAGTATTTT
CASGLLTQYF
>13|TRBV10-3|-|TRBD2|TRBJ2-1
TGTGCCACCCATAGCGGGGGGGACAATGAGCAGTTCTTC
CATHSGGDNEQFF
>14|TRBV18|-|TRBD1|TRBJ1-3
TGTGCCAGCGCCCCAGGGGGCTCTGGAAACACCATATATTTT
CASAPGGSGNTIYF
>15|TRBV6-5|-|-|TRBJ2-7
TGTGCCAGCAGCTCGGGATCAGGGTTTTCCTACGAGCAGTACTTC
CASSSGSGFSYEQYF
>16|TRBV27|-|-|TRBJ1-3
TGTGCCAGCAGGGGGGGGCCGGCCGAGGCTGGAAACACCATATATTTT
CASRGGPAEAGNTIYF
>16|TRBV9|-|-|TRBJ2-3
TGTGCCAGCAGCGTAGAAGGAGGTTCCAGCACAGATACGCAGTATTTT
CASSVEGGSSTDTQYF
>13|TRBV30|-|-|TRBJ1-5
TGTGCCTGGAGTGGACAGGAGAATCAGCCCCAGCATTTT
CAWSGQENQPQHF
>14|TRBV30|-|TRBD1|TRBJ1-5
TGTGCCTGGGAAGGGACAGGGAGAGATCAGCCCCAGCATTTT
CAWEGTGRDQPQHF
>15|TRBV10-1|-|-|TRBJ2-7
TGCGCCAGCAGTGGCGGAGACGGAAGCTCCTACGAGCAGTACTTC
CASSGGDGSSYEQYF
>14|TRBV11-2|-|TRBD1|TRBJ2-3
TGTGCCAGCAGCTTACGACAGGGGACAGATACGCAGTATTTT
CASSLRQGTDTQYF
>16|TRBV18|-|TRBD1|TRBJ1-4
TGTGCCAGCTCATCGACAGGGGGGCCTAAATATGTAAAACTGTTTTTT
CASSSTGGPKYVKLFF
>16|TRBV18|-|TRBD2|TRBJ2-7
TGTGCCAGCTCACCACGGACTAGCGGGGGGGCGATCGAGCAGTACTTC
CASSPRTSGGAIEQYF
>15|TRBV19|-|-|TRBJ2-5
TGTGCCAGTAATGATTGGGGGGGGGCCGATGAGACCCAGTACTTC
CASNDWGGADETQYF
>16|TRBV5-1|-|-|TRBJ1-6
TGCGCCAGCAGGCCGGGACCGCGAATGGAAAATTCACCCCTCCACTTT
CASRPGPRMENSPLHF
>16|TRBV7-3|-|-|TRBJ2-3
TGTGCCAGCAGCTTAACAACTGACCCCGAGTCGGATACGCAGTATTTT
CASSLTTDPESDTQYF
>14|TRBV2|-|-|TRBJ1-2
TGTGCCAGCACCCCCCTCGGGATCACTATGCGCTACACCTTC
CASTPLGITMRYTF
>14|TRBV5-1|-|TRBD2|TRBJ2-3
TGCGCCAGCAGCTTATCACTAGCGGAAGATACGCAGTATTTT
CASSLSLAEDTQYF
>16|TRBV9|-|TRBD1|TRBJ2-3
TGTGCCAGCAGCGTAGGCGGACAGGGGGCGCAAGATACGCAGTATTTT
CASSVGGQGAQDTQYF
>14|TRBV18|-|-|TRBJ2-3
TGTGCCAGCTCACCTTCGGCCAGGACAGATACGCAGTATTTT
CASSPSARTDTQYF
>15|TRBV18|-|TRBD1|TRBJ2-2
TGTGCCAGCTCACGCGGACAGGGTCCCTCCGGGGAGCTGTTTTTT
CASSRGQGPSGELFF
>13|TRBV2|-|TRBD1|TRBJ2-5
TGTGCCAACAACAGGGGATCTGGAGAGACCCAGTACTTC
CANNRGSGETQYF
>13|TRBV27|-|-|TRBJ1-1
TGTGCCACCTCCGGTCCGGGGAGAACTGAAGCTTTCTTT
CATSGPGRTEAFF
>14|TRBV7-2|-|-|TRBJ2-2
TGTGCCAGCAGCTTACTCGGGGTGGCCGGGGAGCTGTTTTTT
CASSLLGVAGELFF
>15|TRBV12-5|-|-|TRBJ2-5
TGTGCTAGTGGTAATGGGGCAAGGGTCGGAGAGACCCAGTACTTC
CASGNGARVGETQYF
>14|TRBV6-5|-|TRBD1|TRBJ1-1
TGTGCCAGCAGTAGGGGGCTCGAGGGAACTGAAGCTTTCTTT
CASSRGLEGTEAFF
>14|TRBV7-8|-|TRBD1|TRBJ2-5
TGTGCCAGCAGCCGGGGACAGGTGCAAGAGACCCAGTACTTC
CASSRGQVQETQYF
>18|TRBV18|once|-|TRBJ1-3
TGTGCCAGCTCACCAATGACGATTGACAGTAGCTCTGGAAACACCATATATTTT
CASSPMTIDSSSGNTIYF
>19|TRBV7-2|-|TRBD2|TRBJ2-7
TGTGCCAGCAGACCCGGGGCTAGCGGGGGCCCCATACTACACTACGAGCAGTACTTC
CASRPGASGGPILHYEQYF
>13|TRBV6-5|-|-|TRBJ2-5
TGTGCCAGCAGCCCGGGACTTCAAGAGACCCAGTACTTC
CASSPGLQETQYF
>15|TRBV25-1|-|-|TRBJ2-1
TGTGCCAGCAGTGAAGGTGGACTCAGCGGCGATGAGCAGTTCTTC
CASSEGGLSGDEQFF
>11|TRBV11-2|-|-|TRBJ2-5
TGTGCCAGCAGCCCCGGCCATAACCAGTACTTC
CASSPGHNQYF
>15|TRBV19|-|-|TRBJ1-2
TGTGCCAGTAGTATACCCGGGGCCATCAACTATGGCTACACCTTC
CASSIPGAINYGYTF